The 19 T cell receptor beta chains below were found in one sample sequenced in a study of ipilimumab plus nivolumab after autologous stem cell transplantation. TCRdb keeps only in-frame clones here, not all; method: immunoSEQ multiplex PCR. Found here are roughly 86,000 clones, under 85% of them singletons; the top ten hold roughly 2%. Specimen: PBMCs, collected in a trial of ipilimumab plus nivolumab as post-transplant consolidation. These TCRs come from a male donor with diffuse large B-cell lymphoma.

This sequence joins TRBV27 and TRBJ1-2, with a possible D match to TRBD1 (5 bases). The CDR3 has 14 amino acids. Germline V CDR1 and CDR2: MNHEY, SMNVEV (reference sequence). The ends were cut back, 5 bases at V and 5 bases at J, with 15 bases in the middle. DNA of the CDR3: TGTGCCAGCAGTCGAAGCAGGGAGCCGTATGGCTACACCTTC. This encodes CASSRSREPYGYTF.

This clone was seen just once. The chain recombines TRBV29-1 with TRBJ1-5; D unresolved. Trimming removed 1 base from V and 7 bases from J, with 11 bases in between. This CDR3 region has 13 residues. Germline V CDR1 and CDR2: SQVTM, ANQGSEA. CDR3 DNA sequence: TGCAGCGTTGAAGTTGGCCCGGGGCAGCCCCAGCATTTT. It yields the protein CSVEVGPGQPQHF.

The rearrangement links TRBV5-1 to TRBJ1-3, with D uncertain. Trimming removed 0 bases from V and 4 bases from J, with 14 bases in between. There are 16 residues in the CDR3. Germline CDR1 is SGHRS and CDR2 is YFSETQ. The CDR3 loop reads CASSLDSVAPGNTIYF. CDR3 DNA sequence: TGCGCCAGCAGCTTGGACAGTGTGGCGCCCGGAAACACCATATATTTT.

This clone was seen a handful of times. This sequence joins TRBV5-4 and TRBJ2-7; 12 nucleotides line up with TRBD2. The CDR3 totals 15 residues. Trimming at V came to 4 bases and at J to 2 bases, leaving 4 bases not matched to a gene. CDR1 is SGHNT and CDR2 is YYREEE in the germline V gene (reference sequence). The CDR3 sequence is CASSAPSGGAYEQYF. CDR3 DNA: TGTGCCAGCAGCGCCCCTAGCGGGGGGGCCTACGAGCAGTACTTC.

V and J are TRBV7-3 and TRBJ2-1; D may be TRBD1 (5 bases). CDR1 is SGHTA and CDR2 is FQGTGA in the germline V gene. The CDR3 is 13 residues long. V dropped 4 bases and J dropped 9 bases, with 13 bases sitting between them. The CDR3 DNA sequence: TGTGCCAGCAGCTACGACAGTCCTGGTGAGCAGTTCTTC. Translated, it gives CASSYDSPGEQFF.

V gene TRBV6-1 combines with J gene TRBJ1-5; TRBD1 aligns across 8 bases. The CDR3 has 14 residues. The J segment lost 4 bases and the V segment lost 1 base, leaving 0 bases of the junction unmatched. Germline V gene data show CDR1 as MNHNS and CDR2 as SASEGT. The CDR3 sequence is CASSEGTGNQPQHF. The DNA for the CDR3 is TGTGCCAGCAGTGAAGGGACAGGGAATCAGCCCCAGCATTTT.

V gene TRBV18 combines with J gene TRBJ1-5, with D possibly matching TRBD1 (5 bases). The CDR3 extends over 15 amino acids. Germline CDR1 and CDR2: KGHSH and LQKENI. V was cut by 3 bases and J by 2 bases, with 11 bases left in between. This CDR3 reads CASSPDTGGNQPQHF. The DNA of the CDR3 is TGTGCCAGCTCACCTGATACAGGAGGCAATCAGCCCCAGCATTTT.

The rearrangement joins TRBV7-8 to TRBJ1-3, with D possibly TRBD1 on 6 matching bases. Germline-derived CDR1 and CDR2 are SGHVS and FQNEAQ. The V end lost 1 base, the J end lost 5 bases, and 12 bases lay between the germline ends. There are 15 residues in the CDR3. The CDR3 loop reads CASSLDRDNRNTIYF. The CDR3, as DNA: TGTGCCAGCAGCTTAGATCGGGACAACCGAAACACCATATATTTT.

There are a few counts of this clone. V usage is TRBV5-1 and J usage is TRBJ1-1, with unresolved D. Trimming stripped 4 bases from V and 6 bases from J, with 10 bases between. From germline, CDR1 is SGHRS and CDR2 YFSETQ. This CDR3 region has 12 residues. The CDR3 here is CASSLGASEAFF. DNA of the CDR3: TGCGCCAGCAGCCTCGGCGCCTCTGAAGCTTTCTTT.

The CDR3 coding sequence is TGTGCCAGCAGTTACTCGAATCCCCGGACAGCCACCCAGTACTTC. Translating it yields CASSYSNPRTATQYF. The chain is built from TRBV6-5 and TRBJ2-5, with D possibly matching TRBD1 (6 bases). The CDR3 contains 15 residues. Trimming pared 0 bases from V and 8 bases from J, leaving 16 bases between. Per the germline V gene, CDR1 is MNHEY and CDR2 is SVGAGI.

The gene calls are TRBV7-2 and TRBJ1-2, with 7 bases that match TRBD1. From germline, CDR1 is SGHTA and CDR2 FQGNSA. V lost 5 bases and J lost 0; bases outside the gene matches: 6. This CDR3 comprises 15 residues. The CDR3 protein is CASSPRQGPNYGYTF. CDR3 coding DNA: TGTGCCAGCAGCCCCCGACAGGGCCCTAACTATGGCTACACCTTC. Full variable domain (missing parts from reference TRBV7-2 and TRBJ1-2): GAGVSQSPSNKVTEKGKDVELRCDPISGHTALYWYRQSLGQGLEFLIYFQGNSAPDKSGLPSDRFSAERTGGSVSTLTIQRTQQEDSAVYLCASSPRQGPNYGYTFGSGTRLTVV.

The chain has TRBV5-4 and TRBJ2-5, with D possibly being TRBD1 (5 bases). This CDR3 region has 15 residues. Germline V gene lookup returns CDR1 SGHNT and CDR2 YYREEE (reference sequence). V was clipped by 0 bases and J by 5 bases, with 14 bases between them. CDR3 DNA sequence: TGTGCCAGCAGCTTGGTGAAGGGGAAAAAGGAGACCCAGTACTTC. Protein sequence: CASSLVKGKKETQYF.

The rearrangement links TRBV21-1 to TRBJ2-3; TRBD2 is the table's D call, not checked against the DNA. TRBV21-1 is tagged as a pseudogene. The CDR3 length is 18 residues. CDR3 DNA: TGTGCCAGCAGCAAAGCCCCCGGACTAGCGGGGGTGTCGGTTACGCAGTATTTT. The encoded protein is CASSKAPGLAGVSVTQYF.

V is TRBV7-2 and J is TRBJ2-3, with 9 positions matching TRBD1. The V segment lost 5 bases and the J segment 5 bases; nucleotides outside the gene matches: 5. This CDR3 spans 14 amino acids. The germline V gene encodes CDR1 SGHTA and CDR2 FQGNSA. The CDR3 is CASSPRTGEDTQYF. CDR3 coding DNA: TGTGCCAGCAGCCCACGGACAGGGGAAGATACGCAGTATTTT.

This chain links TRBV18 with TRBJ1-6; a possible D gene is TRBD1 (5 bases). CDR1 and CDR2 from the germline V gene are KGHSH and LQKENI. V lost 6 bases, J lost 7 bases, and 10 bases lay in between. The CDR3 covers 13 residues. CDR3 sequence reads: CASSTENNSPLHF. The CDR3 DNA reads TGTGCCAGCTCGACAGAAAACAATTCACCCCTCCACTTT.

The chain is built from TRBV7-2 and TRBJ2-2; D may be TRBD1 (6 bases). CDR1 and CDR2 (germline): SGHTA, FQGNSA. Trimming pared 4 bases from V and 1 base from J, leaving 13 bases between. The CDR3 extends over 16 amino acids. CDR3 sequence (DNA): TGTGCCAGCAGCTCTCAGACAGGACTGAACACCGGGGAGCTGTTTTTT. It codes for CASSSQTGLNTGELFF.

The chain couples TRBV6-5 to TRBJ1-2; D not resolved. Germline V lookup: CDR1 MNHEY, CDR2 SVGAGI. V shed 2 bases and J shed 1 base, with 8 bases lying between them. CDR3 size: 14 residues. Written as DNA, the CDR3 is TGTGCCAGCAGTTACACTCAGATTAACTATGGCTACACCTTC. Residues: CASSYTQINYGYTF.

This clone was recorded a few times. The chain recombines TRBV14 with TRBJ2-2; D is perhaps TRBD1 (6 bases). CDR1 is SGHDN and CDR2 is FVKESK in the germline V gene. V was clipped by 4 bases and J by 2 bases, with 20 bases between them. The CDR3 totals 18 residues. CDR3 in amino acids: CASSLTGLNLFNTGELFF. CDR3 DNA: TGTGCCAGCAGCCTTACAGGGCTCAACCTCTTTAACACCGGGGAGCTGTTTTTT.

The chain is built from TRBV11-3 and TRBJ1-6; D is undetermined. The CDR3 runs to 13 residues. The V gene lost 6 bases and the J gene lost 6 bases, with 9 bases spanning the gap. Per the germline V gene, CDR1 is SGHNT and CDR2 is YENEEA. The CDR3: CASRENSNSPLHF. The CDR3 nucleotides read TGTGCCAGCAGAGAGAATAGTAATTCACCCCTCCACTTT.